Here is one T cell receptor beta chain with its context. What it binds is unknown. Germline V CDR1 and CDR2: KGHSH, LQKENI. The V and J ends lost 4 bases and 6 bases respectively, with 11 bases between them. CDR3 length equals 13 residues. The sample originates from a study of T cells after yellow fever vaccination. Researchers made TCR cDNA using 5'RACE template switching, and this step added a universal primer site and UMIs. MiXCR, applied by TCRdb to the 5' RACE reads, yields one record per CDR3 protein. The data show some 390,000 distinct CDR3 sequences, under 7.5% seen once. Study results and caveats: Contaminating bulk clonotypes could be abundant in FACS-sorted repertoires. Booster sampling recovered most clones from primary vaccination (around 96% CD4, approximately 90% CD8). Some clonotypes were seen in both the CD4 and the CD8 compartments. These made up a small share and likely arose from convergent recombination.

This specimen was PBMCs, taken 5 days after the yellow fever booster vaccination. The source of this sequence is a man under 40 who received the YFV17D yellow fever vaccine. The chain combines TRBV18 with TRBJ2-3, with a possible D match to TRBD1 (5 bases). Here the CDR3 reads CASSRDRYDTQYF. In DNA form, the CDR3 reads TGTGCCAGCTCACGAGACAGATATGATACGCAGTATTTT.